This is a list of T cell receptor beta chains from one sample in a study of blood T cell repertoires in COVID-19. The repertoire was sequenced with immunoSEQ multiplex PCR; TCRdb's copy has only in-frame clones and lacks some. Of 380,000 or so clones detected, more than 75% appear once; the ten largest clones hold around 1.3%. The sequenced material came from PBMCs or T cells enriched from blood (not recorded which). Every receptor here comes from a man in his thirties or forties who had recovered from COVID-19. Each CDR3 is given with its conserved first and last residue. D genes are given only for firm matches. For some rows the clone size is stated as once, few or many, or as a class when expanded; others skip it.

D gene	clone size	V gene	J gene	CDR3 protein	CDR3 DNA
TRBD1	NA	TRBV15	TRBJ1-4	CATSRGGQEAEKLFF	TGTGCCACCAGCAGAGGGGGACAGGAGGCTGAAAAACTGTTTTTT
TRBD1	once	TRBV4-1	TRBJ1-1	CASRKTGANTEAFF	TGCGCCAGCCGCAAGACAGGGGCTAACACTGAAGCTTTCTTT
TRBD1	once	TRBV10-3	TRBJ1-3	CAISGGQGFSGNTIYF	TGTGCCATCAGTGGGGGACAGGGTTTTTCTGGAAACACCATATATTTT
TRBD1	few	TRBV19	TRBJ1-6	CASSSTGVSPLHF	TGTGCCAGTAGTTCCACAGGGGTGTCACCCCTCCACTTT
NA	NA	TRBV18	TRBJ2-7	CASSQSYYEQYF	TGTGCCAGCTCACAGTCCTACTACGAGCAGTACTTC
NA	NA	TRBV5-5	TRBJ1-5	CASSSSGVNQPQHF	TGTGCCAGCAGCTCCAGCGGGGTCAATCAGCCCCAGCATTTT
TRBD1	NA	TRBV7-2	TRBJ1-6	CASSLSGFWQGASPLHF	TGTGCCAGCAGCTTATCCGGGTTCTGGCAGGGGGCCTCACCCCTCCACTTT
TRBD1	NA	TRBV10-3	TRBJ1-1	CAIRDRVTEAFF	TGTGCCATTCGAGACAGGGTTACTGAAGCTTTCTTT
TRBD1	NA	TRBV6-2/TRBV6-3	TRBJ1-1	CASSLTGENTEAFF	TGTGCCAGCAGTTTGACAGGGGAGAACACTGAAGCTTTCTTT
TRBD1	once	TRBV5-1	TRBJ1-1	CASSLGDRVAEAFF	TGCGCCAGCAGCCTGGGGGACAGGGTGGCTGAAGCTTTCTTT
TRBD2	NA	TRBV9	TRBJ2-1	CASSPMSGGAGNEQFF	TGTGCCAGCAGCCCCATGAGCGGGGGGGCAGGGAATGAGCAGTTCTTC
NA	once	TRBV7-7	TRBJ2-3	CASSFSVTDTQYF	TGTGCTAGCAGCTTTTCAGTCACAGATACGCAGTATTTT
NA	NA	TRBV6-2/TRBV6-3	TRBJ2-3	CASSYNPSTDTQYF	TGTGCCAGCAGTTACAATCCGAGCACAGATACGCAGTATTTT
NA	NA	TRBV19	TRBJ1-2	CASRVGNSWVNYGYTF	TGTGCCAGTAGAGTCGGGAACAGTTGGGTAAACTATGGCTACACCTTC
NA	NA	TRBV11-2	TRBJ2-3	CASSLVFLTGASTDTQYF	TGTGCCAGCAGCTTAGTATTTTTGACAGGCGCTAGCACAGATACGCAGTATTTT
NA	NA	TRBV6-5	TRBJ2-1	CASSRSAENEQFF	TGTGCCAGCAGTAGGTCCGCGGAGAATGAGCAGTTCTTC
NA	once	TRBV5-6	TRBJ2-6	CASSLILSGANVLTF	TGTGCCAGCAGCTTGATTCTCTCTGGGGCCAACGTCCTGACTTTC
NA	few	TRBV5-4	TRBJ1-1	CASRSTGGNTEAFF	TGTGCCAGCAGGTCGACGGGGGGAAATACTGAAGCTTTCTTT
TRBD1	NA	TRBV19	TRBJ1-1	CASRGQGVNTEAFF	TGTGCCAGTAGGGGACAGGGGGTGAACACTGAAGCTTTCTTT
TRBD1	NA	TRBV4-2	TRBJ1-1	CASSPGTEMMNTEAFF	TGTGCCAGCAGCCCGGGGACAGAAATGATGAACACTGAAGCTTTCTTT
NA	NA	TRBV10-3	TRBJ2-3	CAISDRSTSTDTQYF	TGTGCCATCAGTGACAGGTCCACTAGCACAGATACGCAGTATTTT
TRBD1	once	TRBV7-2	TRBJ1-2	CASSLDPPGGDGYTF	TGTGCCAGCAGCTTAGACCCCCCAGGGGGCGATGGCTACACCTTC
NA	NA	TRBV7-9	TRBJ1-5	CASSPLLGQGNQPQHF	TGTGCCAGCAGCCCCCTCCTGGGGCAGGGCAATCAGCCCCAGCATTTT
NA	NA	TRBV29-1	TRBJ2-5	CSVAGSGETQYF	TGCAGCGTTGCCGGGTCAGGGGAGACCCAGTACTTC
TRBD2	NA	TRBV14	TRBJ2-7	CASSSSGGAYEQYF	TGTGCCAGCAGCTCGTCGGGAGGTGCCTACGAGCAGTACTTC
TRBD1	NA	TRBV5-1	TRBJ1-5	CASSPMDRSYSNQPQHF	TGCGCCAGCAGCCCGATGGACAGGAGCTATAGCAATCAGCCCCAGCATTTT
NA	NA	TRBV19	TRBJ1-5	CASSTTAGAHSNQPQHF	TGTGCCAGTAGTACCACCGCGGGGGCGCATAGCAATCAGCCCCAGCATTTT
TRBD1	NA	TRBV2	TRBJ1-2	CASRERDRATGYGYTF	TGTGCCAGCAGGGAGCGGGACAGGGCGACGGGCTATGGCTACACCTTC
NA	NA	TRBV3-1/TRBV3-2	TRBJ2-1	CASSHDRSEQFF	TGTGCCAGCAGCCACGATAGGAGTGAGCAGTTCTTC
NA	NA	TRBV25-1	TRBJ2-3	CASRGDKMTDTQYF	TGTGCCAGCAGGGGGGACAAGATGACAGATACGCAGTATTTT
TRBD2	NA	TRBV6-5	TRBJ2-1	CATHWTSGGEQFF	TGTGCCACTCACTGGACTAGCGGGGGGGAGCAGTTCTTC
NA	NA	TRBV6-5	TRBJ2-7	CASRQGSPHYYEQYF	TGTGCCAGCAGACAGGGTTCCCCCCACTACTACGAGCAGTACTTC
TRBD1	NA	TRBV13	TRBJ1-2	CASSSNRGQGAIGYTF	TGTGCCAGCAGCTCTAATAGGGGACAGGGGGCAATTGGCTACACCTTC
NA	NA	TRBV13	TRBJ1-3	CASSFRDSGNTIYF	TGTGCCAGCAGCTTCCGGGACTCGGGAAACACCATATATTTT
TRBD1	NA	TRBV9	TRBJ2-1	CASSVGGGHSYNEQFF	TGTGCCAGCAGCGTAGGAGGGGGCCACTCCTACAATGAGCAGTTCTTC
TRBD1	NA	TRBV19	TRBJ2-2	CASSIAVTGVGELFF	TGTGCCAGTAGTATAGCGGTTACAGGGGTCGGGGAGCTGTTTTTT
NA	NA	TRBV5-6	TRBJ2-5	CASSLDRGGETQYF	TGTGCCAGCAGCTTGGACAGGGGGGGAGAGACCCAGTACTTC
TRBD2	NA	TRBV7-2	TRBJ2-3	CASSSNPSGPSTDTQYF	TGTGCCAGCAGCTCGAACCCTAGCGGACCTAGCACAGATACGCAGTATTTT
NA	NA	TRBV5-6	TRBJ1-1	CASSFIKMGAVAAEAFF	TGTGCCAGCAGCTTCATTAAGATGGGGGCAGTCGCCGCTGAAGCTTTCTTT
NA	NA	TRBV6-6	TRBJ2-5	CASSRTPPGQETQYF	TGTGCCAGCAGTAGGACGCCTCCGGGGCAAGAGACCCAGTACTTC
TRBD1	NA	TRBV7-7	TRBJ1-2	CASSPKEGALYGYTF	TGTGCCAGCAGCCCTAAAGAGGGGGCCCTCTATGGCTACACCTTC
TRBD2	once	TRBV7-9	TRBJ2-2	CASPGRLAVDIGELFF	TGTGCCAGCCCAGGTCGGCTAGCGGTAGACATCGGGGAGCTGTTTTTT
TRBD1	NA	TRBV19	TRBJ1-5	CASHDRASQPQHF	TGTGCCAGCCATGACAGGGCTAGTCAGCCCCAGCATTTT
NA	NA	TRBV10-1	TRBJ2-1	CARHDNLTYNEQFF	TGCGCCAGACACGACAACCTAACCTACAATGAGCAGTTCTTC
NA	NA	TRBV30	TRBJ2-5	CAWSQRVRETQYF	TGTGCCTGGAGTCAGAGGGTCCGAGAGACCCAGTACTTC
NA	NA	TRBV6-2/TRBV6-3	TRBJ1-5	CASSYSGGNQPQHF	TGTGCCAGCAGTTACTCAGGGGGCAATCAGCCCCAGCATTTT
NA	NA	TRBV6-2/TRBV6-3	TRBJ1-5	CASSYPRQVQDNQPQHF	TGTGCCAGCAGTTACCCCCGACAGGTTCAGGACAATCAGCCCCAGCATTTT
TRBD1	NA	TRBV10-3	TRBJ1-2	CAISEGQGAYYGYTF	TGTGCCATCAGTGAAGGACAGGGGGCTTACTATGGCTACACCTTC
TRBD1	NA	TRBV19	TRBJ1-3	CASRDRSSFSGNTIYF	TGTGCCAGCCGGGACAGGAGTTCTTTCTCTGGAAACACCATATATTTT
TRBD2	NA	TRBV5-1	TRBJ2-1	CASSQNPRTSGGVNEQFF	TGCGCCAGCAGCCAAAACCCCAGGACTAGCGGGGGTGTAAATGAGCAGTTCTTC